This T cell receptor beta chain emerged from a study of PD-L1 blockade in urothelial cancer. TCRdb's copy holds only in-frame clones and misses some; the assay was immunoSEQ multiplex PCR. Of around 130,000 clones in the sample, 70% to 85% were seen once. As to time point: pretreatment peripheral blood. The CDR3 has 14 amino acids. Looked up from germline, CDR1 is MDHEN and CDR2 is SYDVKM. Trimming at V came to 9 bases and at J to 3 bases, leaving 10 bases not matched to a gene. The sample in question was PBMCs, obtained around atezolizumab (anti-PD-L1) treatment. The sequence was obtained from a man aged 45-60 years with urothelial cancer. The rearrangement links TRBV28 to TRBJ1-1; TRBD1 aligns across 7 bases. CDR3 sequence (DNA): TGTGCCAGTCTAACCTCGGGACAGTACACTGAAGCTTTCTTT. This encodes CASLTSGQYTEAFF.